These 10 T cell receptor beta chains were sequenced from one sample in a study of blood T cell repertoires in COVID-19. Data came from immunoSEQ multiplex PCR; TCRdb stores just in-frame clones and leaves some out. The sample has hundreds of thousands of clones; around 90% are singletons. The sequenced sample consisted of PBMCs or T cells enriched from blood (not recorded which). The origin of the receptors is a woman between 45 and 65 years old who had recovered from COVID-19.

The CDR3 DNA reads TGTGCCACCAGCAGATGGCGGGGATCGGCCGGAAACACCATATATTTT. It yields the protein CATSRWRGSAGNTIYF. The chain is built from TRBV15 and TRBJ1-3; the D is unclear. With 2 bases removed from V and 4 bases from J, the gap between germline ends came to 15 bases. The CDR3 totals 16 residues. Germline V lookup: CDR1 LNHNV, CDR2 YYDKDF (reference sequence).

A note on this clone: This sample also contains other DNA sequences that code for the same CDR3. The chain carries TRBV18 and TRBJ2-5; D may be TRBD2 (5 bases). Germline V gene sequence: CDR1 KGHSH, CDR2 LQKENI. The CDR3 sequence is 13 residues long. V was trimmed by 3 bases and J by 1 base, leaving 6 bases between them. The chain's CDR3 is CASSPGIQETQYF. DNA of the CDR3: TGTGCCAGCTCACCCGGGATCCAAGAGACCCAGTACTTC.

V usage is TRBV7-3 and J usage is TRBJ2-3, with D possibly TRBD2 on 5 matching bases. The CDR3 runs to 14 residues. V was trimmed by 1 base and J by 0 bases, leaving 5 bases between them. The germline gives CDR1 SGHTA, CDR2 FQGTGA. CDR3 sequence reads: CASSLRTSTDTQYF. Here the CDR3 DNA reads TGTGCCAGCAGCTTAAGGACTAGCACAGATACGCAGTATTTT.

CDR3 residues: CASSPIPSGSIYEQYF. The CDR3, as DNA: TGTGCCAGCTCACCGATCCCTAGCGGGAGTATTTACGAGCAGTACTTC. This sequence joins TRBV18 and TRBJ2-7, with 10 nucleotides matching TRBD2. The germline V gene has CDR1 KGHSH and CDR2 LQKENI. V dropped 3 bases and J dropped 4; count of bases not matched to a gene: 9. The CDR3 loop spans 16 amino acids.

This clone was recorded once. V gene TRBV25-1 combines with J gene TRBJ1-3, with no clear D. Per germline, CDR1 MGHDK and CDR2 SYGVNS. CDR3 length: 12 amino acids. Between the trimmed V and J ends, which lost 4 bases and 7 bases, there was a span of 8 bases. The CDR3 sequence is CASSGFGNTIYF. The CDR3 nucleotides read TGTGCCAGCAGTGGGTTCGGGAACACCATATATTTT.

This sequence joins TRBV2 and TRBJ2-2, with D maybe TRBD1 (5 bases). CDR1 is SNHLY and CDR2 is FYNNEI in the germline V gene. CDR3 length equals 14 residues. V gave up 6 bases and J gave up 1 base, with 9 bases separating them. The CDR3 here is CASSATENTGELFF. CDR3 sequence (DNA): TGTGCCAGCAGCGCGACAGAGAACACCGGGGAGCTGTTTTTT.

The chain links TRBV28 to TRBJ2-7, with D possibly being TRBD1 (6 bases). Germline V gives CDR1 MDHEN, CDR2 SYDVKM. CDR3 size: 18 residues. V lost 3 bases, J lost 6 bases, and 27 bases lay in between. The CDR3 spells CASSLSTYRNPTGREQYF. The CDR3 nucleotides read TGTGCCAGCAGTTTGTCGACGTATCGTAACCCTACAGGGCGCGAGCAGTACTTC.

This clone has only one observation. This rearrangement joins TRBV28 to TRBJ1-3, with no clear D. Germline V gene sequence: CDR1 MDHEN, CDR2 SYDVKM. CDR3 size: 15 residues. V lost 5 bases to trimming and J lost 3 bases, with 14 bases between them. This CDR3 is CASSLGGVNGNTIYF. The CDR3 bases are TGTGCCAGCAGTCTAGGTGGAGTTAATGGAAACACCATATATTTT.

The J gene is TRBJ1-6, the V gene TRBV28; D gene ambiguous. Germline CDR1 is MDHEN and CDR2 is SYDVKM. The CDR3 consists of 14 residues. Trimming left V 6 bases short and J 9 bases short, with 15 bases between. The CDR3 reads CASSPRTLGSPLHF. The CDR3 DNA reads as TGTGCCAGCAGCCCTAGGACTCTCGGTTCACCCCTCCACTTT.

The CDR3 protein is CASSPSRTRSNNEQFF. The CDR3, as DNA: TGTGCCAGCTCACCCTCGAGGACTAGGAGTAACAATGAGCAGTTCTTC. The rearrangement joins TRBV18 to TRBJ2-1; 7 bases are shared with TRBD2. The trim removed 3 bases at V and 5 bases at J, leaving 10 bases unmatched. This CDR3 has 16 residues. From germline, CDR1 is KGHSH and CDR2 LQKENI.